This T cell receptor beta chain comes out of a study of shared clonotypes between healthy human individuals (TCRdb year 2020). In the study overall: A couple of women and a few men aged 18 to 49 years were included in the cohort. Libraries were prepared and TCR repertoires were sequenced by different laboratories using diverse techniques, in order to increase sequencing depth and limit assay-specific biases. Per donor, leukapheresis produced somewhere between about 0.9 and 10 billion PBMCs. Blood TCR repertoires of five healthy adults were deeply sequenced to estimate repertoire size and the extent of clonotype sharing between individuals. For each donor, CD4 naive and CD4 memory were each run on three plates, CD8 naive on two plates, and CD8 memory on one plate.

Using the deep immunoSEQ assay, multiplex PCR amplified TCR CDR3 regions from genomic DNA. Extracted genomic DNA from each cell subset was spread evenly across all wells of several immunoSEQ 96-well plates, with each plate serving as a replicate. Each replicate PCR for sorted subsets received roughly 0.2 ug genomic DNA, equal to roughly 29,000 T cell genomes. Purified libraries were measured with a Qubit 3.0 fluorometer, size-checked on a Bioanalyzer 2100, and measured again with the KAPA Library Quantification kit. Each immunoSEQ 96-well plate was sequenced on its own single-read 150-cycle Illumina NextSeq 550 flow cell. In the source study's methods: Because only junctional sequences without quality scores were contained in the immunoSEQ output, filtering matching that applied to full-length reads could not be performed. To assign V/J genes and CDR3, sequences were annotated against IMGT germline references using PyIR, a Python wrapper for IgBLAST v1.9. Reads were removed for weak V/J assignments (E-value above 1e-6), missing CDR3, stop codons, out-of-frame junctions, or ambiguous translated residues. A V3J clonotype was defined by an identical inferred V gene, J gene, and CDR3 amino acid sequence. Percentage overlap between repertoires was computed as shared unique clonotypes divided by the size of the smaller repertoire. Repertoire richness was assessed with RTK rarefaction, the Chao1 estimator, and Recon v2.1 estimates of unobserved clonotypes. For all TCRbeta clonotypes obtained by the gDNA method from several donors, generation probabilities were computed with OLGA. As stored in TCRdb, this immuneACCESS dataset retains in-frame rearrangements with V and J assigned. A fraction of the clones does not appear; measured against another copy, unresolved V genes explain less than half of the discrepancy, and the remainder lacks a known reason. Clone size and V and J calls were adopted from that table, with D and trimming inferred from the DNA. This sample gives over a million clones in total; about 80% of them show up just once. The ten largest make up under 0.8% of the sample.

The donors were healthy, HIV-negative adults with no recently reported acute infections or vaccinations. Every donor was a Caucasian adult residing in Nashville, Tennessee, USA. CD4+ T cells were enriched through magnetic negative selection, after which naive cells were positively selected on CD45RA and the remaining negative fraction served as the memory subset. Blood was collected by leukapheresis, and PBMCs were isolated by Ficoll-Histopaque density gradient centrifugation and then cryopreserved in liquid nitrogen vapor phase. Analytical flow cytometry was used to check the purity and quantity of each magnetically sorted T cell population. Each sorted fraction had its genomic DNA isolated and then quantified by UV absorbance on a Nanodrop 2000c. The research as a whole found: Based on pairwise subsampling, the degree of clonotype sharing among donors was expected to be affected by sequencing depth. About 5% of naive CD4, more than 3% of naive CD8, roughly 2.4% of memory CD4, and less than 0.45% of memory CD8 clonotypes were shared across several donors. Sampling was restricted to blood, and TCR repertoires in tissue are likely to differ from TCR repertoires in blood. Larger estimated clonotype richness was generally found for naive subsets than for memory subsets. Compared with non-shared clonotypes, clonotypes shared by all four sorted-subset donors had higher generation probabilities. Rarefaction of sorted-subset datasets indicated incomplete sequencing despite the large sequencing depth. The genetic and exposure-history diversity represented was limited by the small number of donors.

To note about this clone: Its antigen remains undetermined. No clone much larger than this one lies a single base away; base qualities are absent. Within the sample, other DNA sequences also encode this same CDR3.

The germline ends are 7 bases apart after V is trimmed by 2 bases and J by 0 bases. Reading from cysteine to phenylalanine, the CDR3 counts 14 amino acids. Only the CDR3 part of the read is kept: 42 bases, read in frame from the first base. The CDR1 and CDR2 encoded by the germline V gene are KGHSH and LQKENI. Sequencing input: memory CD4+ T cells from PBMCs. What the cell subset or site label conveys for this sample: CD45RA-negative fraction. Recombination joined TRBV18 with TRBJ1-1, with the D gene call left open. The sequence was obtained from a man between 18 and 35 years old in good health. Some clones in this sample may be carry-over from other donors' samples. The CDR3 corresponds to CASSPGQLNTEAFF. Read as DNA, the sequence is TGTGCCAGCTCACCAGGGCAGTTGAACACTGAAGCTTTCTTT.